This TCR beta chain was retrieved from a study of blood T cell repertoires in COVID-19. Study summary: Sample material is recorded as cDNA or gDNA derived from T cells, B-cell-depleted T cells, or PBMCs.

As handled by the study authors: Amplification of reference gene primers was used by the study to estimate nucleated cell counts. TCRdb's table, derived via immunoSEQ multiplex PCR, lists solely in-frame clones and lacks some. Clonal size and the V and J genes are those of that table, whereas D and trimming came from the DNA. The table includes about 93,000 clones, about 89% detected once. The CDR3 totals 14 residues. The germline V gene has CDR1 SGHTA and CDR2 FQGNSA. V was pared by 1 base and J by 4 bases, with 3 bases of the junction left unmatched. The source of this sequence is a man aged 55 to 70 with COVID-19, enrolled during active disease. The chain recombines TRBV7-2 with TRBJ1-1, with 7 bases that match TRBD1. Sequencing was done on a sample of peripheral blood. CDR3 sequence (DNA): TGTGCCAGCAGCTTAGACAGGGGAAGCACTGAAGCTTTCTTT. It yields the protein CASSLDRGSTEAFF.